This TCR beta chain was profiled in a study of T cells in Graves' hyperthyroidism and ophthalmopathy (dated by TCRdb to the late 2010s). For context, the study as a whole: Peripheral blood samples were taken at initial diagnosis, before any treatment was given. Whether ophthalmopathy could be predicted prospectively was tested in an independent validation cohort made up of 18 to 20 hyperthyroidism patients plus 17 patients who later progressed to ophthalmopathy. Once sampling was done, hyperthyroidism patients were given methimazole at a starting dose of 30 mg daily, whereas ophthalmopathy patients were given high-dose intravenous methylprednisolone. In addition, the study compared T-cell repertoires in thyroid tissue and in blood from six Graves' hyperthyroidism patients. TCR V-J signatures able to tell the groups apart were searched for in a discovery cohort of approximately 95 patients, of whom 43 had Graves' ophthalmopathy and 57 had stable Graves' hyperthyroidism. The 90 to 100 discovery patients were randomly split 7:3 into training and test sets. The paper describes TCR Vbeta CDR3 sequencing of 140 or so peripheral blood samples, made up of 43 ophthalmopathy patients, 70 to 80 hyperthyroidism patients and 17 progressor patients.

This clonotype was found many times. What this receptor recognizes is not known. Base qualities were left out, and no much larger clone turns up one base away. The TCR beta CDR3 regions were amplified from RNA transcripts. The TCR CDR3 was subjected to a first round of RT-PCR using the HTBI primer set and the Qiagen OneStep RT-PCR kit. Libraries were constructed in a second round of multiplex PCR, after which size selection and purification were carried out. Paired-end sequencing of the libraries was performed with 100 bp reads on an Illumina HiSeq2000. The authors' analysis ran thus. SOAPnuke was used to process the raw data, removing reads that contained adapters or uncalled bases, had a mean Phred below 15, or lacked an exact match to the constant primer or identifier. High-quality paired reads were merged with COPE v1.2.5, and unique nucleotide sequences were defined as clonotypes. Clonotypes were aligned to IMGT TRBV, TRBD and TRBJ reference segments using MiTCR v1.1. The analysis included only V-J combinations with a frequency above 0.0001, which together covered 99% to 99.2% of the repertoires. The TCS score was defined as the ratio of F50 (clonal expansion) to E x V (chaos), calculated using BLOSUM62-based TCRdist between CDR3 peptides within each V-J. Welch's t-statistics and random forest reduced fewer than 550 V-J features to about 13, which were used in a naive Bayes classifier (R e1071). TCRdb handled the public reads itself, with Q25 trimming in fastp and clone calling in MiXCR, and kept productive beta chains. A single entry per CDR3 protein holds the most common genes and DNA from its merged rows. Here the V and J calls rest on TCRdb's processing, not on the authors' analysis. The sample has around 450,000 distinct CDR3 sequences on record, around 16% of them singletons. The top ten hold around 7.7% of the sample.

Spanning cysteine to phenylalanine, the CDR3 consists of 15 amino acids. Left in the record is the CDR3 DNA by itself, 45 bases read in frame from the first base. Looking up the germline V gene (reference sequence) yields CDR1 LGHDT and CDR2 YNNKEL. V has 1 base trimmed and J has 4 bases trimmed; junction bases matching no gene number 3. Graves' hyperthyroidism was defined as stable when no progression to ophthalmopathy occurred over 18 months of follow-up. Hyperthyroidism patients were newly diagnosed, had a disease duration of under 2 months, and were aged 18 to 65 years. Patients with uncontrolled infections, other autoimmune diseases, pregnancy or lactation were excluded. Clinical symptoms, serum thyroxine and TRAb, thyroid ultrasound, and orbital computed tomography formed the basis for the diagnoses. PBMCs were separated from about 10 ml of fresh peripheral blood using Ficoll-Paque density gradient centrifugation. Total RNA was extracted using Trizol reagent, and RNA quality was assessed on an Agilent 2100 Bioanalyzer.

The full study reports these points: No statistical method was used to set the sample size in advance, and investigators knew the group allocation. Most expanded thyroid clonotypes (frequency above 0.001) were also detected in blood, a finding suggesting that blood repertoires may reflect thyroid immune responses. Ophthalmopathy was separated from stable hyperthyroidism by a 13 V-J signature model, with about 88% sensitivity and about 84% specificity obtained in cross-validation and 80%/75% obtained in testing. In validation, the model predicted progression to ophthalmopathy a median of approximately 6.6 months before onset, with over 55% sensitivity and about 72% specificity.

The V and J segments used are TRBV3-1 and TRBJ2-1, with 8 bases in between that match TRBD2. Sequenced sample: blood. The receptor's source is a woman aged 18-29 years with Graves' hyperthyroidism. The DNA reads TGTGCCAGCAGCCAAGTAGCGGGAATTTACAATGAGCAGTTCTTC. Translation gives CASSQVAGIYNEQFF.